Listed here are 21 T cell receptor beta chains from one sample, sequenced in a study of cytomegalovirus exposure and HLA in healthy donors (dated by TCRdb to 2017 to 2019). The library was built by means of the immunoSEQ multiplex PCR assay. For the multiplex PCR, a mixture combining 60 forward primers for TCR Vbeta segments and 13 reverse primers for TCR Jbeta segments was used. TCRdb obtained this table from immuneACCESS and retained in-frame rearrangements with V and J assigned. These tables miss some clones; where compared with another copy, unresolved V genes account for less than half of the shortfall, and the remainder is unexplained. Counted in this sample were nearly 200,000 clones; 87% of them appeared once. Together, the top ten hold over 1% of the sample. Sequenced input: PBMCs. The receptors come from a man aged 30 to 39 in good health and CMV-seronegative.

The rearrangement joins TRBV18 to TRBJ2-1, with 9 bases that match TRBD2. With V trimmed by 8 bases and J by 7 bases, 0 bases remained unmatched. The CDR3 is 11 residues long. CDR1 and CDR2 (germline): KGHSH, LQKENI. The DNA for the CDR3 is TGTGCCAGCAGCGGGAGGAATGAGCAGTTCTTC. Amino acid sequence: CASSGRNEQFF.

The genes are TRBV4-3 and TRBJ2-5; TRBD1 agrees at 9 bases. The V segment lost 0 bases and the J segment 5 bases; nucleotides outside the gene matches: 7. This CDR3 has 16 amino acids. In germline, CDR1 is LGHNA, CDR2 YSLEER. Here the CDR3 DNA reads TGCGCCAGCAGCCAAGAACCGGGACAGGGTATTGAGACCCAGTACTTC. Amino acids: CASSQEPGQGIETQYF.

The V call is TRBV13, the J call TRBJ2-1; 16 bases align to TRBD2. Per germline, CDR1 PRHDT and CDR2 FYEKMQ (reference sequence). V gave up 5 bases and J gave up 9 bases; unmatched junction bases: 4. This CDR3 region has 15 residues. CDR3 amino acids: CASSPGLAGGPEQFF. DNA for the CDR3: TGTGCCAGCAGCCCGGGACTAGCGGGAGGGCCTGAGCAGTTCTTC.

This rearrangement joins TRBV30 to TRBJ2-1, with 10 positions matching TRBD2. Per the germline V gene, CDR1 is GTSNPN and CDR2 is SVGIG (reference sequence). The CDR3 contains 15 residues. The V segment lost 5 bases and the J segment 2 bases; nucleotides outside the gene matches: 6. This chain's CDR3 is CAWSFLAGAYNEQFF. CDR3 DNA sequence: TGTGCCTGGTCCTTTCTAGCGGGAGCCTACAATGAGCAGTTCTTC. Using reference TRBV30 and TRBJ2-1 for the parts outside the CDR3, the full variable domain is SQTIHQWPATLVQPVGSPLSLECTVEGTSNPNLYWYRQAAGRGLQLLFYSVGIGQISSEVPQNLSASRPQDRQFILSSKKLLLSDSGFYLCAWSFLAGAYNEQFFGPGTRLTVL.

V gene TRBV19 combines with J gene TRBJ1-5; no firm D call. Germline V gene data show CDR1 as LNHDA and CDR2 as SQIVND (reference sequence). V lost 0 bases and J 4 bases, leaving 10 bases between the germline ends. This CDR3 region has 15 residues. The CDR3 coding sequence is TGTGCCAGTAGTATAGATCGCGAGCGGAATCAGCCCCAGCATTTT. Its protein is CASSIDRERNQPQHF.

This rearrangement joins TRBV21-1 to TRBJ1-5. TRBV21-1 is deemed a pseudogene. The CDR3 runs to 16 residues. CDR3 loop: CASSKGPLVSNQPQHF. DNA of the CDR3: TGTGCCAGCAGCAAAGGTCCACTGGTGAGCAATCAGCCCCAGCATTTT.

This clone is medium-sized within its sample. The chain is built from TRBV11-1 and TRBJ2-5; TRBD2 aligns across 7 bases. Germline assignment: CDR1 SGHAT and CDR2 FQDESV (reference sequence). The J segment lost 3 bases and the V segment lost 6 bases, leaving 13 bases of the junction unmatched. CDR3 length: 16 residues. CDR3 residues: CASSQVRLGGEETQYF. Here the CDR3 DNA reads TGTGCCAGCAGTCAAGTCCGGCTTGGGGGGGAAGAGACCCAGTACTTC.

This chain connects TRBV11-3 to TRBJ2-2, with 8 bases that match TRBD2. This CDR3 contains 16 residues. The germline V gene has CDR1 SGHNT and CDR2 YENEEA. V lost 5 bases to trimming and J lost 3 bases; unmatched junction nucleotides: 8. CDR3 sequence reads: CASSLGWREDTGELFF. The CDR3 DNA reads TGTGCCAGCAGCCTAGGTTGGCGGGAGGACACCGGGGAGCTGTTTTTT.

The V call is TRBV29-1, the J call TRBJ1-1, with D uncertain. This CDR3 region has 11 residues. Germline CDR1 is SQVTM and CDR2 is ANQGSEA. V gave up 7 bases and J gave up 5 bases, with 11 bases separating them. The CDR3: CSAGGGTEAFF. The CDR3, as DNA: TGCAGCGCCGGAGGAGGGACTGAAGCTTTCTTT.

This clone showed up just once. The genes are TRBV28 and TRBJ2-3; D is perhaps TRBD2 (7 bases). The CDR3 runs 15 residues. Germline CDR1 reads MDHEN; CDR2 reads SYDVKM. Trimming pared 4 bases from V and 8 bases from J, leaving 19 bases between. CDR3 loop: CASSSRGPSAGTQYF. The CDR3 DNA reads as TGTGCCAGCAGTTCGCGGGGGCCCAGTGCGGGTACGCAGTATTTT.

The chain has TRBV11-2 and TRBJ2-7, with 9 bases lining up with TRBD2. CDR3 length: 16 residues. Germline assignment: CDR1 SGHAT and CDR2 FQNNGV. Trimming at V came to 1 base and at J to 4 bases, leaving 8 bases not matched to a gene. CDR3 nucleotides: TGTGCCAGCAGCTTAGGACTCGGCGGGAGGGCATACGAGCAGTACTTC. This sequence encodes CASSLGLGGRAYEQYF.

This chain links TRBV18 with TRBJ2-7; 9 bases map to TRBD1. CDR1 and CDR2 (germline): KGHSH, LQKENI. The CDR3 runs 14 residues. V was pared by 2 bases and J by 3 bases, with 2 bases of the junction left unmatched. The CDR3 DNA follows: TGTGCCAGCTCACCAGGGACAGGGAACTACGAGCAGTACTTC. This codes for CASSPGTGNYEQYF.

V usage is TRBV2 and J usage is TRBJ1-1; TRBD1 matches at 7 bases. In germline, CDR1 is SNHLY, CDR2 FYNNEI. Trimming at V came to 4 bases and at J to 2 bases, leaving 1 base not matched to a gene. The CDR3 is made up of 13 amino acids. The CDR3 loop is CASSGDRNTEAFF. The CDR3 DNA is TGTGCCAGCAGTGGGGACAGAAACACTGAAGCTTTCTTT. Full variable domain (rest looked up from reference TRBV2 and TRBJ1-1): EPEVTQTPSHQVTQMGQEVILRCVPISNHLYFYWYRQILGQKVEFLVSFYNNEISEKSEIFDDQFSVERPDGSNFTLKIRSTKLEDSAMYFCASSGDRNTEAFFGQGTRLTVV.

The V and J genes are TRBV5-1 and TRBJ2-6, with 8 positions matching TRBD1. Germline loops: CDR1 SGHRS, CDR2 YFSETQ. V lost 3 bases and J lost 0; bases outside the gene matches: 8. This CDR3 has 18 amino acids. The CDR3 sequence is CASSSGTGTPSGANVLTF. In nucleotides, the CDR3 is TGCGCCAGCAGCTCGGGGACAGGTACCCCCTCTGGGGCCAACGTCCTGACTTTC.

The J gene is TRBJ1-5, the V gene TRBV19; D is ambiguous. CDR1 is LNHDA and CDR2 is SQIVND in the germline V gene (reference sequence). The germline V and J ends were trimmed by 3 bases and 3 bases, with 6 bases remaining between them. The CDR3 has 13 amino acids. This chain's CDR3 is CASSILLNQPQHF. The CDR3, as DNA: TGTGCCAGTAGTATCCTCCTCAATCAGCCCCAGCATTTT.

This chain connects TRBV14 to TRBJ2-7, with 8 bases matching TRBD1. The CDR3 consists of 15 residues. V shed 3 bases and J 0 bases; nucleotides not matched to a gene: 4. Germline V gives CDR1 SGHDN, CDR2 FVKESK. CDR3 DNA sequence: TGTGCCAGCAGCCACGGACAGGGAAGCTCCTACGAGCAGTACTTC. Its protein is CASSHGQGSSYEQYF.

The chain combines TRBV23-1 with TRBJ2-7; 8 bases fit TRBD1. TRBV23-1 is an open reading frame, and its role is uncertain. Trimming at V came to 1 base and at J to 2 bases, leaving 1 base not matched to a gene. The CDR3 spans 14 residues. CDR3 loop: CASSQLQGAYEQYF. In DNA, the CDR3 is TGCGCCAGCAGTCAATTACAGGGGGCCTACGAGCAGTACTTC.

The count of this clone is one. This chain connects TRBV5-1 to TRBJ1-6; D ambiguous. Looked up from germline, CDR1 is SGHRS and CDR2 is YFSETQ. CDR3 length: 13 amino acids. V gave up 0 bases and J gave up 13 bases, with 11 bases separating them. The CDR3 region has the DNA TGCGCCAGCAGCTTGGAGGGAGGAGGCCCCCTCCACTTT. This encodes CASSLEGGGPLHF. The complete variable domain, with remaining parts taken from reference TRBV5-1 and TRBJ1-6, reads KAGVTQTPRYLIKTRGQQVTLSCSPISGHRSVSWYQQTPGQGLQFLFEYFSETQRNKGNFPGRFSGRQFSNSRSEMNVSTLELGDSALYLCASSLEGGGPLHFGNGTRLTVT.

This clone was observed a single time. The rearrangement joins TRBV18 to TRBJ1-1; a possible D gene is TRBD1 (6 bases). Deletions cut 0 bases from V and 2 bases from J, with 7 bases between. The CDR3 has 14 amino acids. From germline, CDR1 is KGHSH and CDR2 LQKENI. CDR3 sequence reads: CASSPPGANTEAFF. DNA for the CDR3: TGTGCCAGCTCACCACCGGGGGCTAACACTGAAGCTTTCTTT. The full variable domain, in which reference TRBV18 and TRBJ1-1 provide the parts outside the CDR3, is NAGVMQNPRHLVRRRGQEARLRCSPMKGHSHVYWYRQLPEEGLKFMVYLQKENIIDESGMPKERFSAEFPKEGPSILRIQQVVRGDSAAYFCASSPPGANTEAFFGQGTRLTVV.

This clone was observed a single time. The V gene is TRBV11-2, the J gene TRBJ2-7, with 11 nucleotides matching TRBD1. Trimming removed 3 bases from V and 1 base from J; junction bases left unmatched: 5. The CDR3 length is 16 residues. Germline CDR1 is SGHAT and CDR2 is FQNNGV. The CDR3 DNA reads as TGTGCCAGCAGCTTGCTCGGACAGGGGGCGTCCTACGAGCAGTACTTC. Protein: CASSLLGQGASYEQYF.

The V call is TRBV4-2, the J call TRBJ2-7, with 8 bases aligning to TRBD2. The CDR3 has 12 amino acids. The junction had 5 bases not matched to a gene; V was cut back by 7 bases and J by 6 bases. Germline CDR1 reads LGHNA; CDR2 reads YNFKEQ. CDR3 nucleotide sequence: TGTGCCAGCACCCTCGGGGGGGGCGAGCAGTACTTC. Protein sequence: CASTLGGGEQYF.